A single TCR beta chain is shown here with its context. Its target is not known. The data stem from a study of cytomegalovirus exposure and HLA in healthy donors. Study-wide results and limits: In vitro data verified a few CMV-associated chains as specific for CMV antigens.

Primers included in the PCR were 60 Vbeta and 13 Jbeta primers. Here immunoSEQ multiplex PCR was the method, and the copy in TCRdb shows in-frame clones only, minus some. The repertoire includes 150,000 to 200,000 clones, approximately 80% of them detected once, and approximately 2.4% sits in the top ten. The sequenced material came from PBMCs. This clonotype was obtained from a woman aged 50 to 60 in good health and CMV-seronegative.

The CDR3 nucleotides are TGTGCCAGCAGCTCCAAGTACCAGGGGGGATCTTACGAGCAGTACTTC. Protein sequence: CASSSKYQGGSYEQYF. The rearrangement links TRBV11-2 to TRBJ2-7; weak D call: TRBD1 (7 bases). The CDR3 covers 16 residues. Deletions cut 4 bases from V and 4 bases from J, with 20 bases between. CDR1 SGHAT and CDR2 FQNNGV come from the germline V gene. The whole variable domain, filled in from reference TRBV11-2 and TRBJ2-7, reads EAGVAQSPRYKIIEKRQSVAFWCNPISGHATLYWYQQILGQGPKLLIQFQNNGVVDDSQLPKDRFSAERLKGVDSTLKIQPAKLEDSAVYLCASSSKYQGGSYEQYFGPGTRLTVT.